This TCR beta chain is from a study of T cells in Graves' hyperthyroidism and ophthalmopathy. Study findings and constraints: In validation, the model predicted ophthalmopathy. These predictions came a median 6.5 months before onset. In the blood, most expanded thyroid clonotypes above 0.001 appeared as well. Ophthalmopathy stood apart from stable hyperthyroidism in a 13 V-J model.

This clonotype was recorded a few times. Its target is not known. Clinical symptoms, serum thyroxine, TRAb, thyroid ultrasound and orbital computed tomography established diagnosis. Amplification of TCR beta CDR3 regions was performed using RNA transcripts as template. HTBI primers were used for first-round RT-PCR of the TCR CDR3. TCRdb re-called the multiplex PCR reads with MiXCR, one entry per CDR3 protein. This repertoire shows approximately 640,000 distinct CDR3 sequences, roughly 45% found once; its top ten account for roughly 6.5%. This CDR3 has 14 residues. The germline V gene has CDR1 SEHNR and CDR2 FQNEAQ (reference sequence). V was cut by 0 bases and J by 4 bases, with 9 bases left in between.

Specimen: peripheral blood or thyroid tissue (not recorded which). The genes are TRBV7-9 and TRBJ1-1; TRBD1 is a possible D gene (6 bases). The sequence was collected from an adult man with Graves' disease, either hyperthyroidism or ophthalmopathy (not recorded which). The CDR3 sequence is CASSLAGGITEAFF. The CDR3 coding sequence is TGTGCCAGCAGCTTAGCAGGGGGTATCACTGAAGCTTTCTTT.